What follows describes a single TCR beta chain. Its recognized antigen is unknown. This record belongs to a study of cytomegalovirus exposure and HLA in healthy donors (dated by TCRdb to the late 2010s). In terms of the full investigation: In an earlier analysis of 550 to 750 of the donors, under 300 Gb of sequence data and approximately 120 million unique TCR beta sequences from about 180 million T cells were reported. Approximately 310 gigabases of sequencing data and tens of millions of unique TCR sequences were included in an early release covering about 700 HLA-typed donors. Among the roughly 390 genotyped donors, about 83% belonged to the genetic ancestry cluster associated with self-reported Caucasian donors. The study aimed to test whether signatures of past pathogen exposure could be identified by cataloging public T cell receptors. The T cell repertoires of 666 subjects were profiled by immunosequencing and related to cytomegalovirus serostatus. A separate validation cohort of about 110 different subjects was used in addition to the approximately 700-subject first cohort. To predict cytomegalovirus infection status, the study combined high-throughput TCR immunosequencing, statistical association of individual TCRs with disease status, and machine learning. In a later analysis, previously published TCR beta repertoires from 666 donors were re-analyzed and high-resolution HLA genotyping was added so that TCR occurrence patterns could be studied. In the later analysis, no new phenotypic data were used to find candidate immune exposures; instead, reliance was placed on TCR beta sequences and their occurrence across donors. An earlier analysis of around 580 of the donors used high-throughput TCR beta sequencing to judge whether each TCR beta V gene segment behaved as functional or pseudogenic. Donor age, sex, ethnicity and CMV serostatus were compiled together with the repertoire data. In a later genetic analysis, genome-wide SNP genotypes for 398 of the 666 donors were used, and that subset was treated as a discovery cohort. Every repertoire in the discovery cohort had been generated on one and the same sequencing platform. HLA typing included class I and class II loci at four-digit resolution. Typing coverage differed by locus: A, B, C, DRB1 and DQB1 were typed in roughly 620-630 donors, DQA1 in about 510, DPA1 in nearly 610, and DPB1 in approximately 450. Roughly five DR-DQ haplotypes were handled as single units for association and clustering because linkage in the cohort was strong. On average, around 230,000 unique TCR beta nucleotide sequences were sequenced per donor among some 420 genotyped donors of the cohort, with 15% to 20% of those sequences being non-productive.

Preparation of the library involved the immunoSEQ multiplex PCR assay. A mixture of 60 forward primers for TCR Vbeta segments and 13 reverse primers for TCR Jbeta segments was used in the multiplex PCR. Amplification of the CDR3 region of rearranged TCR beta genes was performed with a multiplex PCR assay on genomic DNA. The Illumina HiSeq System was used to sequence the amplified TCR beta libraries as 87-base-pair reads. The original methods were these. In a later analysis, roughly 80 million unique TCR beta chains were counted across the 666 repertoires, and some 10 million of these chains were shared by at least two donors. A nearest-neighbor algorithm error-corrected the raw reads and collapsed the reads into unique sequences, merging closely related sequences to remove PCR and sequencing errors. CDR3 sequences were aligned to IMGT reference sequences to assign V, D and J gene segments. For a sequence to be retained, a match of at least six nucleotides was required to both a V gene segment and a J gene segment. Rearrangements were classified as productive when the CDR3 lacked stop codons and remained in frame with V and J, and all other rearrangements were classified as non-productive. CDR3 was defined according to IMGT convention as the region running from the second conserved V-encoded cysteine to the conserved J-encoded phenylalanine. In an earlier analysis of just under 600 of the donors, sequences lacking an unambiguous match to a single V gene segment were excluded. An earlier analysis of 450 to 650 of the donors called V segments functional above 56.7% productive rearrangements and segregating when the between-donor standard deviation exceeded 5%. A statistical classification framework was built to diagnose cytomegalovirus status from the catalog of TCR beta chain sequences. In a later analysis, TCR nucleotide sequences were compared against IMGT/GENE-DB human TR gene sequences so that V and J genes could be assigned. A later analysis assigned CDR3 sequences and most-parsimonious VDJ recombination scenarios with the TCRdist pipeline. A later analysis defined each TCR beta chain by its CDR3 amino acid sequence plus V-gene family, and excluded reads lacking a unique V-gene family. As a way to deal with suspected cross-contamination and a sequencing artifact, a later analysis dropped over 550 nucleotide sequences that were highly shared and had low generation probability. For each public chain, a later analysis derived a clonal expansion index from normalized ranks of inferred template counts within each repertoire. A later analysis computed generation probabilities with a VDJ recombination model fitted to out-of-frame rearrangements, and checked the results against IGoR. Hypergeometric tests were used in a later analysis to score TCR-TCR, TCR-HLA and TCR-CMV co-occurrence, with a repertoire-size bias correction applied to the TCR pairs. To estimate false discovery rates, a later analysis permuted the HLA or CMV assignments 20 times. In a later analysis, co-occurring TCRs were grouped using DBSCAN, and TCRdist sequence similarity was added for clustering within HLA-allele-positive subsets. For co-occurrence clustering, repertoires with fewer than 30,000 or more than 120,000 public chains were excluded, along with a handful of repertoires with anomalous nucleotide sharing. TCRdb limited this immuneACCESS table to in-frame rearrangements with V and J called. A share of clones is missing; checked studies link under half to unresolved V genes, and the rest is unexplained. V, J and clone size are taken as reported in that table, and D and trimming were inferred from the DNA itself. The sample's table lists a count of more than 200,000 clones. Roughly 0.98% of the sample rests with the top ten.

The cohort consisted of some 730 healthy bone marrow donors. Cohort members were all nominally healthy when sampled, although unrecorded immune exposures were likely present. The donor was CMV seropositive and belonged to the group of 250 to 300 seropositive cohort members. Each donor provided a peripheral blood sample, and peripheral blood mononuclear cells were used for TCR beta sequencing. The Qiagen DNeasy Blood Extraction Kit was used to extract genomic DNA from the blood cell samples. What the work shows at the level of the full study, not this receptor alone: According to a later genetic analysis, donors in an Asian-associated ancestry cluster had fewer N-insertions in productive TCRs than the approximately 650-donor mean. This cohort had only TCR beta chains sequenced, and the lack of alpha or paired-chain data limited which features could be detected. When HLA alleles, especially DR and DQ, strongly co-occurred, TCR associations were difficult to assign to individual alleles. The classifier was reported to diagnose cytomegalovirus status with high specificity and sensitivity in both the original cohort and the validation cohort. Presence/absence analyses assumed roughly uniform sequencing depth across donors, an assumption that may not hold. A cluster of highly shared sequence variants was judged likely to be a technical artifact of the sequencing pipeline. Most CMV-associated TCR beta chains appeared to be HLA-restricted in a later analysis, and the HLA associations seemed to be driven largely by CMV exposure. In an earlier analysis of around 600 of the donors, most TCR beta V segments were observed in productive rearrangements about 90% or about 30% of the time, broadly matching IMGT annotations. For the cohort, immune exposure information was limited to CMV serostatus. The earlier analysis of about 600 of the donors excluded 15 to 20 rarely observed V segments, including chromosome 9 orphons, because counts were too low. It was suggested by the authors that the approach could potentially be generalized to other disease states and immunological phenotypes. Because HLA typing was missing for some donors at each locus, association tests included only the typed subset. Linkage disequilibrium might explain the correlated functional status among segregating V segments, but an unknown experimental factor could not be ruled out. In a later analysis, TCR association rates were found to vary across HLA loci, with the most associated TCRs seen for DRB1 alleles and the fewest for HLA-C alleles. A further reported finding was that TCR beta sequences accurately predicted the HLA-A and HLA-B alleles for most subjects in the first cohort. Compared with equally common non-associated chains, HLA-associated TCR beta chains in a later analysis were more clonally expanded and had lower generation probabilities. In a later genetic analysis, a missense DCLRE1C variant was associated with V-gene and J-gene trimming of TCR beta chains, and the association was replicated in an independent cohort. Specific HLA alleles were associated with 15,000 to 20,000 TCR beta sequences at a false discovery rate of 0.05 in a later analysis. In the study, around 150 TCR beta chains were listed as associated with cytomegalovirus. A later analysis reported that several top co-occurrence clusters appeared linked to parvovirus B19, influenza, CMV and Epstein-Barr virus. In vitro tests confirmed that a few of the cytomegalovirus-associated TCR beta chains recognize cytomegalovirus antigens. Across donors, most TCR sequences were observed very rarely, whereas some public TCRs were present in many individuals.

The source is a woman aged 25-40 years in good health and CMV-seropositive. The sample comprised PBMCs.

The CDR3 protein is CATPRDSQYF. The DNA sequence is TGCGCCACCCCCCGGGACTCGCAGTACTTC. Here the chain combines TRBV10-1 and TRBJ2-7; the D gene is perhaps TRBD2, on 6 matching bases. CDR1 and CDR2 (WNHNN, SYGVQD) derive from the germline V gene (reference sequence). The CDR3 numbers 10 residues from cysteine through phenylalanine. Only the CDR3 region is kept as DNA, spanning 30 bases read in frame from base 1. V and J are truncated by 10 bases and 9 bases respectively, leaving an intervening sequence of 13 bases.